Described below is a single T cell receptor (beta chain) sequence and its context. Its antigen is still unknown. Noted time point: week 23, last vaccination. A 20-mer mutant IDH1 peptide at 300 ug was injected subcutaneously with topical imiquimod. This sample is drawn from a study of a mutant IDH1 vaccine in newly diagnosed glioma. Study as a whole: Administration of eight vaccinations to patients took place in weeks 1, 3, 5, 7, 11, 15, 19, 23. Once 4-6 weeks had passed after radiotherapy alone, vaccination started, or it started with temozolomide cycles. Treatment recipients were about 60% male and around 38% female, and their mean age was around 40 years. Pretreatment consisted of radiotherapy, temozolomide, or both, with most receiving both.

Looked up from germline, CDR1 is SGHRS and CDR2 is YFSETQ. This CDR3 spans 17 amino acids. The V gene end was trimmed by 0 bases and the J gene end by 4 bases; junction bases not matched to a gene: 5. Repertoires were generated with immunoSEQ multiplex PCR, while TCRdb's copy carries only in-frame clones and drops some. Of about 65,000 clones listed, about 85% are singletons. The chain links TRBV5-1 to TRBJ2-5; the match to TRBD2 covers 14 bases. This receptor was identified in a man aged 25 to 40 with glioma. Sequenced material: PBMCs, taken from a glioma patient whose treatment included an IDH1 peptide vaccine. The CDR3 nucleotides are TGCGCCAGCAGCTTGGGACTAGCGGGGGGGACGGCAGAGACCCAGTACTTC. Protein product: CASSLGLAGGTAETQYF.